These 25 T cell receptor beta chains were all obtained from the same sample, sequenced in a study of T cells in Graves' hyperthyroidism and ophthalmopathy. From RNA transcripts, TCR beta CDR3 regions were amplified. First-round RT-PCR of the TCR CDR3 relied on the HTBI primer set. TCRdb itself ran the multiplex PCR reads through MiXCR, one entry per CDR3 protein. The top ten clones hold under 8% of a sample with more than 550,000 distinct CDR3 sequences, just under 45% of them seen once. The sequencing input was peripheral blood or thyroid tissue (not recorded which). The receptors originated from an adult man with Graves' disease, either hyperthyroidism or ophthalmopathy (not recorded which).

Ten or more counts support this clonotype. The chain joins TRBV7-9 to TRBJ1-5, with D unclear. With 1 base removed from V and 3 bases from J, the gap between germline ends came to 10 bases. CDR3 length equals 15 residues. In germline, CDR1 is SEHNR, CDR2 FQNEAQ (reference sequence). DNA of the CDR3: TGTGCCAGCAGCTTAGGGACGCAAGACAATCAGCCCCAGCATTTT. Translation: CASSLGTQDNQPQHF.

The chain combines TRBV11-2 with TRBJ2-5; TRBD2 is a possible D gene (6 bases). This CDR3 comprises 16 residues. Trimming took 0 bases from V and 5 from J, leaving 16 bases between them. Germline V gene lookup returns CDR1 SGHAT and CDR2 FQNNGV. The DNA for the CDR3 is TGTGCCAGCAGCTTAGAACCTTTTGCGGGGTCGGAGACCCAGTACTTC. Translated, it gives CASSLEPFAGSETQYF.

This clonotype was counted only a few times. This rearrangement joins TRBV19 to TRBJ1-4; D is possibly TRBD1 (6 bases). V lost 8 bases and J lost 6, with 28 bases in between. This CDR3 has 18 residues. Germline lookup yields CDR1 LNHDA and CDR2 SQIVND (reference sequence). The CDR3 is CASHRGGGGGGADEKLFF. The CDR3 nucleotides are TGTGCCAGTCACCGGGGCGGAGGGGGAGGAGGAGCCGATGAAAAACTGTTTTTT.

The chain is built from TRBV7-9 and TRBJ1-1, with a possible D match to TRBD1 (5 bases). CDR1 and CDR2 from the germline V gene are SEHNR and FQNEAQ (reference sequence). The ends were cut back, 5 bases at V and 7 bases at J, with 20 bases in the middle. This CDR3 spans 15 amino acids. The CDR3 loop is CASSLNVPATGEAFF. CDR3 coding DNA: TGTGCCAGCAGCCTAAACGTCCCTGCTACAGGTGAAGCTTTCTTT.

The chain employs TRBV25-1 and TRBJ2-7; 11 nucleotides agree with TRBD2. This CDR3 comprises 15 residues. CDR1 and CDR2 (germline): MGHDK, SYGVNS. Trimming cost V 11 bases and J 0 bases; bases outside gene matches: 9. The CDR3 region is CAGTSGPVSSYEQYF. CDR3 nucleotide sequence: TGTGCCGGGACTAGCGGTCCTGTTAGCTCCTACGAGCAGTACTTC.

The chain carries TRBV6-4 and TRBJ2-2; no definite D call. Germline-derived CDR1 and CDR2 are MRHNA and SNTAGT. The CDR3 runs 14 residues. Deletions cut 7 bases from V and 6 bases from J, with 15 bases between. The CDR3: CASNWGKGAGELFF. CDR3 sequence (DNA): TGTGCCAGCAACTGGGGTAAAGGTGCCGGGGAGCTGTTTTTT.

The rearrangement links TRBV25-1 to TRBJ1-6, with a possible D match to TRBD1 (5 bases). The CDR3 length is 15 residues. CDR1 is MGHDK and CDR2 is SYGVNS in the germline V gene. V was shortened by 6 bases and J by 8 bases, with 17 bases between the two germline ends. This CDR3 reads CASSQDPGTHSPLHF. The CDR3 DNA reads TGTGCCAGCAGCCAAGATCCAGGGACTCATTCACCCCTCCACTTT.

This clonotype has a count of ten or more. V is TRBV29-1 and J is TRBJ2-7; D not resolved. The V end lost 6 bases, the J end lost 6 bases, and 12 bases lay between the germline ends. Germline V CDR1 and CDR2: SQVTM, ANQGSEA. CDR3 length equals 11 residues. The CDR3 DNA sequence: TGCAGCGTCGAGGAAGCACGCGAGCAGTACTTC. Its protein is CSVEEAREQYF.

Remarks on this clonotype: It differs at one base from a far larger clone, so likely a read error. The chain recombines TRBV5-1 with TRBJ2-5; tentative D call: TRBD2 (6 bases). The CDR3 loop spans 10 amino acids. With 7 bases removed from V and 5 bases from J, the gap between germline ends came to 6 bases. Germline V gene sequence: CDR1 SGHRS, CDR2 YFSETQ. In DNA, the CDR3 is TGCGCCAGCGCGGGGGAGACCCAGTACTTC. Amino acid sequence: CASAGETQYF.

On this clonotype itself: A read error is possible here, since a much larger clone lies one base away. The gene calls are TRBV7-9 and TRBJ1-5; perhaps TRBD1 as D (6 bases). Looked up from germline, CDR1 is SEHNR and CDR2 is FQNEAQ (reference sequence). The CDR3 has 14 residues. The CDR3 here is CAGSVGGVNQPQHF. DNA of the CDR3: TGTGCCGGCAGCGTAGGGGGAGTTAATCAGCCCCAGCATTTT.

The chain has TRBV3-1 and TRBJ1-1, with D possibly matching TRBD1 (5 bases). This CDR3 comprises 12 residues. Deletions cut 2 bases from V and 10 bases from J, with 11 bases between. Per germline, CDR1 LGHDT and CDR2 YNNKEL (reference sequence). CDR3 sequence (DNA): TGTGCCAGCAGCCAAATTAAGGGGAGAGCTTTCTTT. Its protein product is CASSQIKGRAFF.

This clonotype showed up just once. The chain uses TRBV29-1 and TRBJ1-1; 9 bases line up with TRBD1. Losses at the gene ends were 8 bases for V and 3 bases for J; bases not matched to a gene: 10. Germline CDR1 and CDR2: SQVTM and ANQGSEA. The length of the CDR3 is 14 residues. The CDR3, as DNA: TGCAGCTTTACAGGGGGCTATGGCTACACTGAAGCTTTCTTT. Encoded protein: CSFTGGYGYTEAFF.

The CDR3 DNA reads as TGCGCCAGCCGAAGTGGGGCCTCCTACGAGCAGTACTTC. Translated, it gives CASRSGASYEQYF. The gene calls are TRBV10-2 and TRBJ2-7; D perhaps matches TRBD1 (5 bases). This CDR3 is built from 13 residues. Germline V gene lookup returns CDR1 WSHSY and CDR2 SAAADI. The V end was cut by 8 bases, the J end by 0 bases, with 11 bases between.

This clonotype appeared a few times. The chain uses TRBV2 and TRBJ1-1; D gene ambiguous. Germline CDR1 and CDR2: SNHLY and FYNNEI. This CDR3 comprises 10 residues. The germline V and J ends were trimmed by 11 bases and 5 bases, with 9 bases remaining between them. CDR3 in DNA: TGTGCCGCTAGCTGGACTGAAGCTTTCTTT. This gives the protein CAASWTEAFF.

This clonotype occurred many times. The rearrangement links TRBV19 to TRBJ1-1, with D possibly matching TRBD1 (5 bases). Germline CDR1 is LNHDA and CDR2 is SQIVND (reference sequence). The germline V and J ends were trimmed by 5 bases and 2 bases, with 9 bases remaining between them. The CDR3 is made up of 13 amino acids. DNA of the CDR3: TGTGCCAGTAGTGTCAGGGTCAACACTGAAGCTTTCTTT. Its translation: CASSVRVNTEAFF.

This clonotype was seen once. V and J are TRBV20-1 and TRBJ2-7; D unclear. The CDR3 runs to 9 residues. Trimming shortened V by 6 bases and J by 3 bases, and 3 bases separated the two germline ends. Germline CDR1 reads DFQATT; CDR2 reads SNEGSKA (reference sequence). Written as DNA, the CDR3 is TGCAGTGCCTTCTACGAGCAGTACTTC. Translated, it gives CSAFYEQYF.

On this clonotype: This may come from a read error, since a much larger clone is one base off. This likely comes from a read error, as the CDR3 has no conserved phenylalanine or tryptophan at its end. The chain has TRBV29-1 and TRBJ2-7, with a tentative D call TRBD1 (5 bases). The CDR3 consists of 12 residues. Trimming pared 1 base from V and 1 base from J, leaving 5 bases between. CDR1 SQVTM and CDR2 ANQGSEA come from the germline V gene. CDR3: CSVEGQSYEQYY. The CDR3 nucleotides are TGCAGCGTTGAAGGACAGTCCTACGAGCAGTACTAC.

The chain has TRBV24-1 and TRBJ2-2; 9 bases are shared with TRBD2. CDR1 is KGHDR and CDR2 is SFDVKD in the germline V gene. The V gene end was trimmed by 4 bases and the J gene end by 9 bases; junction bases not matched to a gene: 17. This CDR3 comprises 18 residues. The CDR3 nucleotides are TGTGCCACCAGTGACAACTCGGTAGGAGCGGGAGGCCCGAGGGAGCTGTTTTTT. Translated: CATSDNSVGAGGPRELFF.

V is TRBV7-3 and J is TRBJ1-1; no clear D gene. The V gene lost 6 bases and the J gene lost 4 bases, with 12 bases spanning the gap. The CDR3 loop spans 13 amino acids. CDR1 is SGHTA and CDR2 is FQGTGA in the germline V gene. CDR3 sequence (DNA): TGTGCCAGCAGTGAAGCGGAGCTCACTGAAGCTTTCTTT. Translating it yields CASSEAELTEAFF.

At least ten counts were recorded for this clonotype. This chain connects TRBV7-2 to TRBJ1-1; weak D call: TRBD1 (5 bases). The CDR3 spans 13 residues. In germline, CDR1 is SGHTA, CDR2 FQGNSA. Trimming cost V 6 bases and J 4 bases, with 12 bases left between them. The CDR3 sequence is CASRPGGGTEAFF. The CDR3 DNA follows: TGTGCCAGCAGACCCGGGGGAGGCACTGAAGCTTTCTTT.

J is TRBJ2-7 and V is TRBV24-1; D tentatively fits TRBD1 or TRBD2 (5 bases each). CDR3 size: 15 residues. V lost 1 base to trimming and J lost 6 bases, with 15 bases between them. Germline V gene sequence: CDR1 KGHDR, CDR2 SFDVKD. The CDR3 nucleotides read TGTGCCACCAGTGATTTCGGGACCGATAAATTCGAGCAGTACTTC. This encodes CATSDFGTDKFEQYF.

The J gene is TRBJ2-2, the V gene TRBV10-3; 10 bases map to TRBD2. The CDR3 length is 15 residues. V lost 5 bases to trimming and J lost 5 bases; unmatched junction nucleotides: 5. Germline V CDR1 and CDR2: ENHRY, SYGVKD. The DNA of the CDR3 is TGTGCCATCAGTCGGACTAGCGGTGGGACCGGGGAGCTGTTTTTT. It is translated as CAISRTSGGTGELFF.

This clonotype was found a few times. The V gene is TRBV10-3, the J gene TRBJ1-2; the D gene is possibly TRBD1 (5 bases). Germline V gives CDR1 ENHRY, CDR2 SYGVKD. This CDR3 has 14 residues. Between the trimmed V and J ends, which lost 10 bases and 3 bases, there was a span of 18 bases. The CDR3 bases are TGTGCCAGCAGGGAGAAAAATTCGGACTATGGCTACACCTTC. Protein: CASREKNSDYGYTF.

The chain has TRBV2 and TRBJ2-7, with 9 bases lining up with TRBD2. CDR1 and CDR2 (germline): SNHLY, FYNNEI. V trimming: 6 bases; J trimming: 3 bases; junction bases outside the gene matches: 12. This CDR3 is 16 amino acids long. CDR3 coding DNA: TGTGCCAGCAGCCAAGGAGCGGGGGGAGGTGACTACGAGCAGTACTTC. It is translated as CASSQGAGGGDYEQYF.

This clonotype turned up a few times. CDR3 in DNA: TGTGCCGGACAGGGAGGCAATTCACCCCTCCACTTT. Translating it yields CAGQGGNSPLHF. This sequence joins TRBV2 and TRBJ1-6; TRBD1 matches at 8 bases. The CDR3 runs 12 residues. CDR1 is SNHLY, CDR2 FYNNEI, per germline. The junction had 4 bases not matched to a gene; V was cut back by 11 bases and J by 7 bases.